This TCR beta chain originates from a study of blood T cell repertoires in COVID-19. Study context: Italy, Spain and the United States were the sources of the convalescent and acute COVID-19 samples. Sources were T cells, B-cell-depleted T cells, or PBMCs; the material itself was cDNA or gDNA.

In germline, CDR1 is MRHNA, CDR2 SNTAGT. This CDR3 region has 16 residues. Trimming took off 6 bases at V and 0 bases at J, with 17 bases between the two ends. Authors' analysis steps: Reference gene primers were amplified, and this amplification served to estimate nucleated cell counts. The method was immunoSEQ multiplex PCR; TCRdb's version includes in-frame clones alone and lacks a portion of them. Clone size and V and J calls were adopted from that table, with D and trimming inferred from the DNA. The sample consists of hundreds of thousands of clones, 70% to 90% of them appearing once. The sample consisted of peripheral blood. This chain joins TRBV6-4 and TRBJ1-1; D is possibly TRBD1 (6 bases). The TCR originated in a woman in her 30s with active or convalescent COVID-19. The CDR3 bases are TGTGCCAGCAGCAGATCCCCAGGACAGCTGAACACTGAAGCTTTCTTT. Its translation: CASSRSPGQLNTEAFF.